These 29 T cell receptor beta chains were sequenced from one sample in a study of blood T cell repertoires in COVID-19. TCRdb's copy holds only in-frame clones and misses some; the assay was immunoSEQ multiplex PCR. The sample includes 360,000 or so clones, roughly four fifths seen only once; the top ten take 5% to 5.5%. Sample: PBMCs or T cells enriched from blood (not recorded which). Receptor source: a woman aged 45 to 65 who had recovered from COVID-19.

This chain connects TRBV19 to TRBJ1-5, with a weak D call TRBD1 (6 bases). V gave up 3 bases and J gave up 6 bases, with 33 bases separating them. There are 21 residues in the CDR3. Germline loops: CDR1 LNHDA, CDR2 SQIVND (reference sequence). CDR3 amino acids: CASSIKPAYGGRAGRPQPQHF. The CDR3 nucleotides are TGTGCCAGTAGTATTAAGCCGGCCTACGGGGGGCGTGCTGGACGTCCTCAGCCCCAGCATTTT.

The chain uses TRBV6-5 and TRBJ1-1, with D unresolved. The V gene's germline CDR1 is MNHEY and CDR2 SVGAGI. The ends were cut back, 10 bases at V and 6 bases at J, with 21 bases in the middle. CDR3 size: 14 residues. The CDR3 region is CATTPVHPAPEAFF. In nucleotides, the CDR3 is TGTGCCACCACCCCCGTACATCCTGCCCCTGAAGCTTTCTTT.

The chain has TRBV4-1 and TRBJ1-6; TRBD1 is a possible D gene (5 bases). Trimming took 0 bases from V and 7 from J, leaving 10 bases between them. Germline loops: CDR1 MGHRA, CDR2 YSYEKL. CDR3 length equals 15 residues. The CDR3 loop is CASSQDPGPNSPLHF. Written as DNA, the CDR3 is TGCGCCAGCAGCCAAGACCCAGGGCCAAATTCACCCCTCCACTTT.

On this clone: The sample has other DNA sequences that encode this CDR3 too. The V and J genes are TRBV20-1 and TRBJ1-5, with no clear D. V was clipped by 3 bases and J by 2 bases, with 11 bases between them. CDR3 size: 14 residues. Germline CDR1 and CDR2: DFQATT and SNEGSKA (reference sequence). DNA of the CDR3: TGCAGTGCTAGTGAAGGCGGGGGCAATCAGCCCCAGCATTTT. Protein: CSASEGGGNQPQHF.

The chain uses TRBV30 and TRBJ2-3; unclear D gene. The CDR3 length is 15 residues. Germline V gives CDR1 GTSNPN, CDR2 SVGIG (reference sequence). Trimming removed 3 bases at V and 4 bases at J, with 17 bases between. CDR3 sequence: CAWSKNSNSADTQYF. The CDR3 DNA sequence: TGTGCCTGGAGCAAAAACTCGAATTCCGCAGATACGCAGTATTTT.

This clone has a single count. The chain links TRBV27 to TRBJ2-6; 11 nucleotides agree with TRBD1. The length of the CDR3 is 18 residues. Germline V lookup: CDR1 MNHEY, CDR2 SMNVEV (reference sequence). With 0 bases clipped from V and 1 base from J, the junction kept 2 bases outside the gene matches. CDR3 bases: TGTGCCAGCAGTTTATCGGACAGGGGGCTATCTGGGGCCAACGTCCTGACTTTC. Its protein is CASSLSDRGLSGANVLTF.

In its sample, this clone was seen once. The J gene is TRBJ1-5, the V gene TRBV5-5, with TRBD1 identical over 10 bases. The CDR3 has 15 amino acids. Germline V gene data show CDR1 as SGHKS and CDR2 as YYEKEE (reference sequence). The V gene end was trimmed by 3 bases and the J gene end by 2 bases; junction bases not matched to a gene: 2. The chain's CDR3 is CASSWGTGGNQPQHF. The DNA of the CDR3 is TGTGCCAGCAGCTGGGGGACAGGGGGCAATCAGCCCCAGCATTTT. Complete variable domain (other parts from reference TRBV5-5 and TRBJ1-5): DAGVTQSPTHLIKTRGQQVTLRCSPISGHKSVSWYQQVLGQGPQFIFQYYEKEERGRGNFPDRFSARQFPNYSSELNVNALLLGDSALYLCASSWGTGGNQPQHFGDGTRLSIL.

The chain couples TRBV6-2 or TRBV6-3 to TRBJ2-1; 9 bases agree with TRBD2. The CDR3 consists of 15 residues. J gave up 9 bases and V 0 bases, and 6 bases lay outside the gene matches. From germline, CDR1 is MNHEY and CDR2 SVGEGT. The CDR3 here is CASSYSGGGASEQFF. DNA for the CDR3: TGTGCCAGCAGTTACTCAGGCGGGGGGGCCAGTGAGCAGTTCTTC.

The chain links TRBV7-2 to TRBJ2-2; D is perhaps TRBD2 (6 bases). The V gene's germline CDR1 is SGHTA and CDR2 FQGNSA. The CDR3 spans 16 residues. The V end was cut by 2 bases, the J end by 7 bases, with 17 bases between. The CDR3 DNA is TGTGCCAGCAGCTTAAACACCGGGGGAGGTGGCGGGGAGCTGTTTTTT. Its translation: CASSLNTGGGGGELFF. Looking up the rest from reference TRBV7-2 and TRBJ2-2 gives the full variable domain: GAGVSQSPSNKVTEKGKDVELRCDPISGHTALYWYRQSLGQGLEFLIYFQGNSAPDKSGLPSDRFSAERTGGSVSTLTIQRTQQEDSAVYLCASSLNTGGGGGELFFGEGSRLTVL.

The J gene is TRBJ1-3, the V gene TRBV5-1; D unresolved. V dropped 1 base and J dropped 2 bases, with 10 bases sitting between them. The CDR3 has 15 amino acids. Germline values: CDR1 SGHRS, CDR2 YFSETQ. The DNA for the CDR3 is TGCGCCAGCAGCTTGAGACCGGAGCCTGGAAACACCATATATTTT. Its protein is CASSLRPEPGNTIYF.

The gene calls are TRBV5-5 and TRBJ2-3, with TRBD2 matching 8 bases. V dropped 3 bases and J dropped 4; count of bases not matched to a gene: 7. Germline loops: CDR1 SGHKS, CDR2 YYEKEE (reference sequence). This CDR3 comprises 15 residues. This CDR3 reads CASSWSGSRADTQYF. The CDR3 DNA follows: TGTGCCAGCAGCTGGAGCGGGAGTAGGGCAGATACGCAGTATTTT.

The chain is built from TRBV2 and TRBJ1-1; D possibly corresponds to TRBD1 (6 bases). The V gene lost 7 bases and the J gene lost 8 bases, with 14 bases spanning the gap. Germline loops: CDR1 SNHLY, CDR2 FYNNEI. CDR3 size: 12 residues. The CDR3 reads CASNQGDREAFF. The CDR3 DNA is TGTGCCAGCAACCAAGGAGACAGGGAAGCTTTCTTT.

This clone was observed a single time. The J gene is TRBJ2-3, the V gene TRBV9, with 9 bases lining up with TRBD2. V lost 2 bases to trimming and J lost 8 bases; unmatched junction nucleotides: 6. The CDR3 is made up of 14 amino acids. From germline, CDR1 is SGDLS and CDR2 YYNGEE. CDR3 sequence (DNA): TGTGCCAGCAGCGTGGTAGCGGGAGTACCTACGCAGTATTTT. This codes for CASSVVAGVPTQYF. The full variable domain, with the rest looked up from reference TRBV9 and TRBJ2-3, is DSGVTQTPKHLITATGQRVTLRCSPRSGDLSVYWYQQSLDQGLQFLIQYYNGEERAKGNILERFSAQQFPDLHSELNLSSLELGDSALYFCASSVVAGVPTQYFGPGTRLTVL.

The genes are TRBV2 and TRBJ2-7, with 7 nucleotides matching TRBD1. This CDR3 is 16 amino acids long. CDR1 is SNHLY, CDR2 FYNNEI, per germline. V trimming: 6 bases; J trimming: 3 bases; junction bases outside the gene matches: 14. The CDR3 DNA reads TGTGCCAGCAGCCCATCGGGTGGGACAGATTTCTACGAGCAGTACTTC. Translated, it gives CASSPSGGTDFYEQYF.

The rearrangement joins TRBV5-6 to TRBJ1-2; 7 positions agree with TRBD1. Per the germline V gene, CDR1 is SGHDT and CDR2 is YYEEEE. Germline trimming cut 0 bases from V and 3 bases from J; bases unmatched to any gene: 8. CDR3 size: 16 residues. DNA of the CDR3: TGTGCCAGCAGCTTGGGACAGGGTGGGGTGGACTATGGCTACACCTTC. Translation gives CASSLGQGGVDYGYTF.

This clone was observed a single time. The chain has TRBV27 and TRBJ2-7, with D perhaps matching TRBD2 (5 bases). Germline assignment: CDR1 MNHEY and CDR2 SMNVEV (reference sequence). The CDR3 sequence is 12 residues long. Trimming removed 7 bases from V and 7 bases from J, with 14 bases in between. This CDR3 is CASIGPGWEQYF. The CDR3 DNA reads as TGTGCCAGCATTGGGCCGGGGTGGGAGCAGTACTTC.

Comment on this clone: Additional DNA sequences in this sample encode the identical CDR3. The chain joins TRBV12-3 or TRBV12-4 to TRBJ2-3, with no clear D. V dropped 6 bases and J dropped 6 bases, with 7 bases sitting between them. The CDR3 has 11 amino acids. The CDR3 is CASSLLDTQYF. CDR3 coding DNA: TGTGCCAGCAGCCTTTTGGATACGCAGTATTTT.

The gene calls are TRBV7-2 and TRBJ2-5; 7 bases match TRBD1. Trimming took 3 bases from V and 4 from J; bases not matched to a gene: 8. The CDR3 extends over 15 amino acids. Germline assignment: CDR1 SGHTA and CDR2 FQGNSA. CDR3 protein: CASSFLPRQGETQYF. The CDR3 DNA reads as TGTGCCAGCAGCTTTCTTCCGAGACAGGGAGAGACCCAGTACTTC.

The V call is TRBV27, the J call TRBJ1-5; possibly TRBD1 for D (5 bases). This CDR3 is 15 amino acids long. V lost 4 bases to trimming and J lost 5 bases, with 15 bases between them. The germline gives CDR1 MNHEY, CDR2 SMNVEV (reference sequence). CDR3 region: CASSSVGGDYQPQHF. For the CDR3, the DNA is TGTGCCAGCAGTTCTGTCGGAGGGGATTATCAGCCCCAGCATTTT.

This rearrangement joins TRBV7-2 to TRBJ2-2; D gene unclear. This CDR3 has 15 residues. In germline, CDR1 is SGHTA, CDR2 FQGNSA. V lost 6 bases and J lost 1, with 12 bases in between. This CDR3 reads CASSISRENTGELFF. CDR3 DNA sequence: TGTGCCAGCAGTATTTCGCGCGAGAACACCGGGGAGCTGTTTTTT.

This clone was observed once. This rearrangement joins TRBV3-1 (or the pseudogene TRBV3-2) to TRBJ2-5, with 7 bases that match TRBD2. The V gene's germline CDR1 is LGHDT and CDR2 YNNKEL (reference sequence). The CDR3 runs 16 residues. V shed 5 bases and J 7 bases; nucleotides not matched to a gene: 16. CDR3 amino acids: CASSGPRAGVGATQYF. CDR3 nucleotide sequence: TGTGCCAGCAGCGGGCCCAGGGCGGGAGTTGGGGCGACCCAGTACTTC.

The chain is built from TRBV27 and TRBJ1-2; the D is unclear. V was trimmed by 0 bases and J by 5 bases, leaving 10 bases between them. The CDR3 sequence is 14 residues long. Germline V gene sequence: CDR1 MNHEY, CDR2 SMNVEV (reference sequence). CDR3 DNA: TGTGCCAGCAGTTTATCCTGGGCCCCTTATGGCTACACCTTC. This sequence encodes CASSLSWAPYGYTF.

The J gene is TRBJ2-7, the V gene TRBV7-8; possible D gene TRBD2, 7 bases. The CDR3 consists of 13 residues. V gave up 5 bases and J gave up 4 bases, with 12 bases separating them. CDR1 is SGHVS and CDR2 is FQNEAQ in the germline V gene. As DNA, the CDR3 is TGTGCCAGCAGCCCGGGGGGCGGTTACGAGCAGTACTTC. This translates into CASSPGGGYEQYF.

The chain uses TRBV19 and TRBJ2-2, with 9 bases matching TRBD1. V was clipped by 4 bases and J by 6 bases; unmatched bases: 15. Germline CDR1 and CDR2: LNHDA and SQIVND (reference sequence). The CDR3 is 18 amino acids. For the CDR3, the DNA is TGTGCCAGTAGTACTATCTTTCCGGGACAGGGCGCTTCCGGGGAGCTGTTTTTT. Translation gives CASSTIFPGQGASGELFF.

Comment on this clone: An end of the junction differs from the germline gene, which may be a read error. The gene calls are TRBV7-9 and TRBJ1-1, with D uncertain. The CDR3 is 12 amino acids. Looked up from germline, CDR1 is SEHNR and CDR2 is FQNEAQ (reference sequence). CDR3: CASSLANSEAFF. The CDR3 region has the DNA TGTGCCAGCAGCTTAGCGAACAGTGAAGCTTTCTTT.

This clone was detected only once. V gene TRBV6-5 combines with J gene TRBJ1-3; D unclear. Germline-derived CDR1 and CDR2 are MNHEY and SVGAGI. V was shortened by 0 bases and J by 0 bases, with 6 bases between the two germline ends. CDR3 length: 15 residues. In nucleotides, the CDR3 is TGTGCCAGCAGTTACTCTGAGATCTCTGGAAACACCATATATTTT. It yields the protein CASSYSEISGNTIYF.

The rearrangement links TRBV11-2 to TRBJ1-2; possibly TRBD1 for D (5 bases). Germline CDR1 reads SGHAT; CDR2 reads FQNNGV. The CDR3 has 12 residues. The germline V and J ends were trimmed by 2 bases and 5 bases, with 6 bases remaining between them. The CDR3 bases are TGTGCCAGCAGCTTATCAGGGTATGGCTACACCTTC. It specifies CASSLSGYGYTF.

The rearrangement links TRBV2 to TRBJ1-2; no clear D gene. In germline, CDR1 is SNHLY, CDR2 FYNNEI. The CDR3 has 12 residues. Deletions cut 2 bases from V and 4 bases from J, with 5 bases between. The chain's CDR3 is CASSERVYGYTF. The CDR3 nucleotides read TGTGCCAGCAGTGAACGGGTCTATGGCTACACCTTC.

This clone has only one observation. V usage is TRBV2 and J usage is TRBJ1-2; 10 bases line up with TRBD1. From germline, CDR1 is SNHLY and CDR2 FYNNEI. This CDR3 is built from 14 residues. The junction had 7 bases not matched to a gene; V was cut back by 6 bases and J by 6 bases. The CDR3 DNA reads TGTGCCAGCAGCGTACCGACAGGGGGCGATGGCTACACCTTC. As protein: CASSVPTGGDGYTF.